The sequence of this TCR beta chain was determined in a study of Ad26.COV2.S vaccination and SARS-CoV-2 variants. Study-level points and caveats: People given the vaccine had a wider spike-specific TCR breadth than placebo recipients did.

Treatment given: some 20 received Ad26.COV2.S at low or high dose, single or two shots; about 5 received placebo; per-sample allocation not given. Day 63 after the first vaccine or placebo injection was the time point for sampling. Comment on this clone: Its antigen is undetermined.

Clones were sequenced by immunoSEQ multiplex PCR, and TCRdb holds only the in-frame ones, with some missing. The sample yields about 280,000 clones, around 87% seen once. The sequence came from a person aged 18-65 years who received the Ad26.COV2.S COVID-19 vaccine or a placebo. Sample: peripheral blood, taken in a trial of Ad26.COV2.S vaccine versus placebo.

CDR3 DNA sequence: TGTGCCAGCTCACCTCCGGGGACAGGGGCGGCAGCTTTCTTT. Translated: CASSPPGTGAAAFF. This sequence joins TRBV18 and TRBJ1-1; 10 positions match TRBD1. The CDR3 is 14 amino acids. CDR1 and CDR2 from the germline V gene are KGHSH and LQKENI. Trimming cost V 3 bases and J 10 bases; bases outside gene matches: 8.